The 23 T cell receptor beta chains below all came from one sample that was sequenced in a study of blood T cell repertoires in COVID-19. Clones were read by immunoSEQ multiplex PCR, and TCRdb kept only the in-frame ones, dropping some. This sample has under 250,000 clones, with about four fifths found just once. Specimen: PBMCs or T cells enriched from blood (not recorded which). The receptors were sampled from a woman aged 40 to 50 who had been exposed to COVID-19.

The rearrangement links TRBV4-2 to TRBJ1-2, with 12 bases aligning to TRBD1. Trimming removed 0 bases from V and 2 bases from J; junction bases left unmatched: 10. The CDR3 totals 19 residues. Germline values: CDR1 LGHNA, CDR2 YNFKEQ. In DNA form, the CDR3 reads TGTGCCAGCAGCCAAGATATTCGGAAGGGGACAGGGGGCAACTATGGCTACACCTTC. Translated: CASSQDIRKGTGGNYGYTF.

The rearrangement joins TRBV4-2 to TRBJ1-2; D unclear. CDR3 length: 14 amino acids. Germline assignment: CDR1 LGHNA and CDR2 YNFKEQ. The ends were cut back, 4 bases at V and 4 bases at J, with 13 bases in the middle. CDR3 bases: TGTGCCAGCAGCCCTTCCATCGGGAGCTATGGCTACACCTTC. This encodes CASSPSIGSYGYTF.

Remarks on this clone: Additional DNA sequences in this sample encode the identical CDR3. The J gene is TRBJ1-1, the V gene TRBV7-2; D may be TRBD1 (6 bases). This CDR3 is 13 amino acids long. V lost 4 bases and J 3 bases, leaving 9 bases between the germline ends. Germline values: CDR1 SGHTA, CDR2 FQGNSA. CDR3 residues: CASSSQGDTEAFF. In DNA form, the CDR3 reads TGTGCCAGCAGCTCACAGGGAGACACTGAAGCTTTCTTT.

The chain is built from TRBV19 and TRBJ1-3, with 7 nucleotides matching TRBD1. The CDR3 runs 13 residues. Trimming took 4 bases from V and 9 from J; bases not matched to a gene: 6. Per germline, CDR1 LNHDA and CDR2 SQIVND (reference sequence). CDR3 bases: TGTGCCAGTAGTACGACAGGGTTCGCCACCATATATTTT. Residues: CASSTTGFATIYF.

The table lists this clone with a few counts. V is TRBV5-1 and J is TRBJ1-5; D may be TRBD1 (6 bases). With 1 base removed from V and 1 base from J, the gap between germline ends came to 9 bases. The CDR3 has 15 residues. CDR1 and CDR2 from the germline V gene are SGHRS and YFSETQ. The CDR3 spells CASSLWGGSNQPQHF. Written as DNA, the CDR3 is TGCGCCAGCAGCTTGTGGGGGGGCAGCAATCAGCCCCAGCATTTT.

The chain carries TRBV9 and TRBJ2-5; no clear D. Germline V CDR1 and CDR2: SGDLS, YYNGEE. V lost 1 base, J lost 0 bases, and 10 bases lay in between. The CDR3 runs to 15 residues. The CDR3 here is CASSVTAKYQETQYF. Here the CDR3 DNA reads TGTGCCAGCAGCGTAACAGCAAAGTACCAAGAGACCCAGTACTTC. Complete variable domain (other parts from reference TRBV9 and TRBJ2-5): DSGVTQTPKHLITATGQRVTLRCSPRSGDLSVYWYQQSLDQGLQFLIQYYNGEERAKGNILERFSAQQFPDLHSELNLSSLELGDSALYFCASSVTAKYQETQYFGPGTRLLVL.

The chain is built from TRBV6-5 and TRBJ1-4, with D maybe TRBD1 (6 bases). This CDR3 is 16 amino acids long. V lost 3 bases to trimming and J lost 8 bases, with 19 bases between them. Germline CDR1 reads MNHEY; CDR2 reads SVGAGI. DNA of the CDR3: TGTGCCAGCAGTTATGCTGCACAGGGAATTGCAGAAAAACTGTTTTTT. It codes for CASSYAAQGIAEKLFF.

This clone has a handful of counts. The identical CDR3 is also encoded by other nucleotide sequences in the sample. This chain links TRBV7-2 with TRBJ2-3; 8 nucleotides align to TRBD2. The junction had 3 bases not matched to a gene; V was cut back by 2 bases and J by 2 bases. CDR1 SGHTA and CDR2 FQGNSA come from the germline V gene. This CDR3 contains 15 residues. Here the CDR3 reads CASSLLGGATDTQYF. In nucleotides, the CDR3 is TGTGCCAGCAGCTTACTCGGGGGGGCCACAGATACGCAGTATTTT.

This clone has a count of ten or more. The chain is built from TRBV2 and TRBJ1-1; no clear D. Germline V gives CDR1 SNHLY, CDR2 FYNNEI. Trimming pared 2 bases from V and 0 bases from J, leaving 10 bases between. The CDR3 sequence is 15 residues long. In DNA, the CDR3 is TGTGCCAGCAGTGAACTTGGCAGTATGAACACTGAAGCTTTCTTT. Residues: CASSELGSMNTEAFF.

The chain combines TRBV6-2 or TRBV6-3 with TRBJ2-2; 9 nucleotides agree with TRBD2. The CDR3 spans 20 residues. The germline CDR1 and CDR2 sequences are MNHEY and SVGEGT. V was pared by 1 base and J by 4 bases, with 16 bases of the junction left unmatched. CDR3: CASSYLRSSGERRVTGELFF. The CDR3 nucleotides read TGTGCCAGCAGTTACTTAAGGTCTAGCGGGGAACGGAGGGTCACCGGGGAGCTGTTTTTT.

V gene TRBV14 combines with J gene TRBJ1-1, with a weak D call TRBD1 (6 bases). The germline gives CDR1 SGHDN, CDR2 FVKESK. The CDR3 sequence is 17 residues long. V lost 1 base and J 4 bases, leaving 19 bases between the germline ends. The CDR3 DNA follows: TGTGCCAGCAGCCAAGGGTTAATGGGGGCTGGGGCCACTGAAGCTTTCTTT. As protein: CASSQGLMGAGATEAFF.

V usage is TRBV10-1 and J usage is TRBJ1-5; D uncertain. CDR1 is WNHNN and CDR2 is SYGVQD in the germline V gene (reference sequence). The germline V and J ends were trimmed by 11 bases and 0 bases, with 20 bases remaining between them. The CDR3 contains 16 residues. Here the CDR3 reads CAGVGETAYSNQPQHF. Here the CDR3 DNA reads TGCGCCGGTGTCGGGGAGACGGCTTATAGCAATCAGCCCCAGCATTTT.

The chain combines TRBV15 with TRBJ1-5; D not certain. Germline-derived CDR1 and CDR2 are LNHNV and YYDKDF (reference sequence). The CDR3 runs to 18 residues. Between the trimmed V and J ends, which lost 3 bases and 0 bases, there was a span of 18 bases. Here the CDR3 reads CATSSPPGRVGSNQPQHF. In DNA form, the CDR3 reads TGTGCCACCAGCAGCCCGCCGGGGAGGGTGGGTAGCAATCAGCCCCAGCATTTT.

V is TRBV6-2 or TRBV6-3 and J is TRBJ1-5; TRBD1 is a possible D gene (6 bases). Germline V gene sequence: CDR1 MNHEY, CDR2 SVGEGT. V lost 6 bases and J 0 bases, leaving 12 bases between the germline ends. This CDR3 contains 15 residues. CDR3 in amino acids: CASSPGQYSNQPQHF. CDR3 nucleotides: TGTGCCAGCAGCCCTGGACAGTATAGCAATCAGCCCCAGCATTTT.

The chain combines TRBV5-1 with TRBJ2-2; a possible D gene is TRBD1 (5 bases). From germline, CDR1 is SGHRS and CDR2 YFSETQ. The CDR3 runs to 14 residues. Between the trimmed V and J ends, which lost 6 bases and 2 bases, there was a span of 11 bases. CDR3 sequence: CASNRQQNTGELFF. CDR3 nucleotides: TGCGCCAGCAACCGACAGCAAAACACCGGGGAGCTGTTTTTT.

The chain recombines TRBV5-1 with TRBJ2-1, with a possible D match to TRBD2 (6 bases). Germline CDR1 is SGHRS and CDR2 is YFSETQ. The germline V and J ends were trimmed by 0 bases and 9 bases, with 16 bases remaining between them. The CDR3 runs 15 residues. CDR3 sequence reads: CASSLGGESRGEQFF. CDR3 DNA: TGCGCCAGCAGCTTGGGCGGGGAGTCTCGGGGTGAGCAGTTCTTC.

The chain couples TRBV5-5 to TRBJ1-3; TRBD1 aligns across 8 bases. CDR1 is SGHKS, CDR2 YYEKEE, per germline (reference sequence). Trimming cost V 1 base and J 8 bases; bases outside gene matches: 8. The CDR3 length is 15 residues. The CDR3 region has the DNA TGTGCCAGCAGCTTGACGGACAGGGTGTTGGACACCATATATTTT. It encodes CASSLTDRVLDTIYF.

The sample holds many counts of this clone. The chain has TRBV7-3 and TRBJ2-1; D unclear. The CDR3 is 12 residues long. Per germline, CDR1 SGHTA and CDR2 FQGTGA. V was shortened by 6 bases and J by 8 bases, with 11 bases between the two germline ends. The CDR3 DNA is TGTGCCAGCAGGGGCCGTGGCGATGAGCAGTTCTTC. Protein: CASRGRGDEQFF.

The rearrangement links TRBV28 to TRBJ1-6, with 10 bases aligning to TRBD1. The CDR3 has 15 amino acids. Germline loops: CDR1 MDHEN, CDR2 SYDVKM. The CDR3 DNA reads TGTGCGACACGAGGGACAGGGGTCTATAATTCACCCCTCCACTTT. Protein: CATRGTGVYNSPLHF.

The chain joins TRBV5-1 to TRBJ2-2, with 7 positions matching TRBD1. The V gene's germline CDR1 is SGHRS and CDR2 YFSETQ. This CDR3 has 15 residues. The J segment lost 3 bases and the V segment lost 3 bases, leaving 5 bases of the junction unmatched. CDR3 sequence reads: CASSSSTGDTGELFF. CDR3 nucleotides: TGCGCCAGCAGCTCCTCCACAGGGGACACCGGGGAGCTGTTTTTT.

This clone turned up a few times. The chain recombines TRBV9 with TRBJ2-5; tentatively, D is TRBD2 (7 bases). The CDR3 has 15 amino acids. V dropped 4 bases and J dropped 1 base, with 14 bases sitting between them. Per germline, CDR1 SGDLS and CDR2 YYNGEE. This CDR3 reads CASSPRAGAQETQYF. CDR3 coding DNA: TGTGCCAGCAGCCCCCGGGCGGGGGCCCAAGAGACCCAGTACTTC.

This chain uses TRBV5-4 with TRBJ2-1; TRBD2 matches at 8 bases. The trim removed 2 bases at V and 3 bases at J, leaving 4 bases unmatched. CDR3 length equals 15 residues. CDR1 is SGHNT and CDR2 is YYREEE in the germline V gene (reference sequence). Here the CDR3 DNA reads TGTGCCAGCAGCTTAGCGGGGGCCATCTACAATGAGCAGTTCTTC. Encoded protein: CASSLAGAIYNEQFF.

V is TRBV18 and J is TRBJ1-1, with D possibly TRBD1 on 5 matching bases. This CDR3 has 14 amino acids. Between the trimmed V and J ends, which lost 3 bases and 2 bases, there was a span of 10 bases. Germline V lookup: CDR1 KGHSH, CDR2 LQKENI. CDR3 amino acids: CASSPAGTNTEAFF. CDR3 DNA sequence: TGTGCCAGCTCACCGGCAGGGACTAACACTGAAGCTTTCTTT.